This T cell receptor (beta chain) was identified in a study of blood T cell repertoires in COVID-19 (dated by TCRdb to the early 2020s). Regarding the study in general: Samples from collaborators originated in the United States, Italy and Spain and spanned both the acute and convalescent phases of COVID-19. The material from the prospective study consisted of cDNA or gDNA derived from T cells, B-cell-depleted T cells, or PBMCs. Subjects who had been exposed to COVID-19, were actively infected with it, or had recovered from it provided the deeply sampled blood TCRbeta repertoires that made up the dataset. The repertoires were released in a freely available public database intended as a resource for research on the immune response to SARS-CoV-2. Samples came from the ongoing ImmuneRACE study (first 160 participants) plus 1,254 subjects from 6 global collaborators. A de-identified subject ID, COVID-19 status, age in years and sex were almost always included in the sample metadata. Where HLA class I and class II types were available, the types were taken from metadata supplied by the sample provider, not from assay-based typing.

About this clone itself: What this receptor recognizes is not known. There are no base qualities to consult, and no much larger clone falls within one base.

In Seattle, one collaborating source enrolled patients while the infection was active and tracked those patients longitudinally over the course of disease. Collaborating institutions collected whole blood in K2EDTA tubes following their own protocols. For TCRbeta analysis, collaborator samples were shipped as frozen whole blood, as isolated PBMCs, or as DNA extracted from either sample type. From a lookup of the germline V gene, CDR1 and CDR2 are SGHTA and FQGNSA. The CDR3 sequence holds 15 residues, the cysteine and phenylalanine included. This entry keeps only the CDR3 DNA: 45 bases, framed from base 1. Compared with germline, V lacks 2 bases and J lacks 5 bases; bases without a gene match: 5. TCRbeta CDR3 regions were amplified from genomic DNA using the immunoSEQ Assay, a bias-controlled multiplex PCR. Turning to the authors' computational methods: The number of nucleated cells in each sample was estimated from the amplification of reference gene primers within the assay. To quantify the absolute abundance of each unique TCRbeta CDR3 rearrangement, sequence reads were collapsed and filtered. For each sample, productive Simpson clonality was calculated as the square root of Simpson's diversity index across productive rearrangements. The clones in this table, taken by TCRdb from immuneACCESS, are in-frame only. Not every clone is retained; where verified, under half of the shortfall comes from an unresolved V gene, and the cause of the rest is unknown. D and trimming come from the DNA, and the V and J calls and clone size come from that table. This sample lists about 170,000 clones; roughly 91% were detected once. Approximately 5% of the sample lies in the top ten.

On the study overall, not on this receptor specifically: Clinical and demographic metadata were provided uncurated, with the amount varying by source and participant.

This receptor was taken from a man between 18 and 35 years old with COVID-19, enrolled during active disease. The sample was peripheral blood. This chain joins TRBV7-2 to TRBJ1-4, with 7 middle bases fitting TRBD1. The DNA is as follows: TGTGCCAGCAGCTTACTAGGACAGGAAAATGAAAAACTGTTTTTT. This is translated as CASSLLGQENEKLFF.